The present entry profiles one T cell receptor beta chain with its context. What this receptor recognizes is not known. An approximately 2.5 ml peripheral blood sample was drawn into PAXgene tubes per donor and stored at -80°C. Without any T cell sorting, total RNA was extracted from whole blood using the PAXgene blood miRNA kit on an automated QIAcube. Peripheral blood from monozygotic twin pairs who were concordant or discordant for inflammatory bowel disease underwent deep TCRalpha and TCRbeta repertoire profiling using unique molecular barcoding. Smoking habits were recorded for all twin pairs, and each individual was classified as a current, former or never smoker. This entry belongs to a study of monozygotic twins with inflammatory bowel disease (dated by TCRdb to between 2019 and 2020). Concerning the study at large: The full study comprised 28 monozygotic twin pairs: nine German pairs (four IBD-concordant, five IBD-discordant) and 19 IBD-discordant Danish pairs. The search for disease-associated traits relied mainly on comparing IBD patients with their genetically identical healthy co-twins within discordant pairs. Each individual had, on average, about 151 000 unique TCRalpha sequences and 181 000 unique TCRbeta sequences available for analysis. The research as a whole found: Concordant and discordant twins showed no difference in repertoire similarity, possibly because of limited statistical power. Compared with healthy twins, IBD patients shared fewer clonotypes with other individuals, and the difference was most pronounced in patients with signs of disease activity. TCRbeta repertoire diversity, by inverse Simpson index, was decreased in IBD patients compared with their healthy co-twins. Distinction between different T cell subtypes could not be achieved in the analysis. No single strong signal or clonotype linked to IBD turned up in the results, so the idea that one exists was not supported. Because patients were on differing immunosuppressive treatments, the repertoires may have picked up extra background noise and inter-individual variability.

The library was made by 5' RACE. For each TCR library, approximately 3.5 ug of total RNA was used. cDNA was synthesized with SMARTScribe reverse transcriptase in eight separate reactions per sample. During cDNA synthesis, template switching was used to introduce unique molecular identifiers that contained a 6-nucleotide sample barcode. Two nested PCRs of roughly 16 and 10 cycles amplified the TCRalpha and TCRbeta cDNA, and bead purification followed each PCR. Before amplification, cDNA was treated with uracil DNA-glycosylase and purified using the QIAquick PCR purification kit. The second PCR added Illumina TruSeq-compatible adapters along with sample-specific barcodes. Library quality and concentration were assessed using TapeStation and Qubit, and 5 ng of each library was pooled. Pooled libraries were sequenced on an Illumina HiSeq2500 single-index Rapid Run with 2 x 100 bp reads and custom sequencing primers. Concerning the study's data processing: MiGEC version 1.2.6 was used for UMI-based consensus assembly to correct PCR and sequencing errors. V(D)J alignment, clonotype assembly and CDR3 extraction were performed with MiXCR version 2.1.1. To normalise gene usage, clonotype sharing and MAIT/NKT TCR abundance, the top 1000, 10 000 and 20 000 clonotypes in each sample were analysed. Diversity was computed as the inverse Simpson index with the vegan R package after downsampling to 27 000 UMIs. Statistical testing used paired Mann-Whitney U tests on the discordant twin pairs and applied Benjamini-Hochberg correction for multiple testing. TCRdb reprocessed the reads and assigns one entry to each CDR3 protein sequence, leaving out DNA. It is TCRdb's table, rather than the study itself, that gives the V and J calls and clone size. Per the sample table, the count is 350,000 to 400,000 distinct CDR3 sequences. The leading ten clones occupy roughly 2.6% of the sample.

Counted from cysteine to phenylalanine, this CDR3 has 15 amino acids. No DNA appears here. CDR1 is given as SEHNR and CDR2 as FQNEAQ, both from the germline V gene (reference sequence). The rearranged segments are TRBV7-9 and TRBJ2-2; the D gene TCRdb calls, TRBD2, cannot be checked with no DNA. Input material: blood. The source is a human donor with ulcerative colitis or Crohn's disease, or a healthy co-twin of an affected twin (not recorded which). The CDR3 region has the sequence CASSSSGGAPGELFF.